This T cell receptor (beta chain) was identified in a study of shared clonotypes between healthy human individuals (dated by TCRdb to the early 2020s). Broadly, across the study: The cohort comprised a couple of women and a few men aged 18 to 49 years. To increase sequencing depth and limit assay-specific biases, different laboratories used diverse techniques to prepare libraries and sequence TCR repertoires. Per donor, leukapheresis produced somewhere between about 0.8 and 9 billion PBMCs. To estimate repertoire size and how much clonotypes are shared between individuals, the study performed deep sequencing of blood TCR repertoires from about five healthy adults.

Points on this clone: Its antigen target is currently unknown. Per-base quality was not reported, and no clone a single base away is much larger than it.

Study-wide findings and limitations: Only blood was sampled, and tissue TCR repertoires likely differ from those in blood. The small number of donors limited the genetic and exposure-history diversity represented. Pairwise subsampling indicated that sequencing depth was expected to affect the degree of clonotype sharing among donors.

V is shortened by 4 bases, J by 6 bases, and the region joining them spans 12 bases. Inclusive of the bounding cysteine and phenylalanine, the CDR3 is 13 residues long. Only the CDR3 DNA is retained, 39 bases long and in frame from the first base. Per the germline V gene (reference sequence), LNHDA is the CDR1 and SQIVND is the CDR2. The donors were healthy, HIV-negative adults who had no recently reported acute infections or vaccinations. Every donor was a Caucasian adult living in Nashville, Tennessee, USA. In the unsorted samples, 90 million or so PBMCs were counted, and genomic DNA was extracted using the QIAamp DNA Blood Mini kit. Blood was collected by leukapheresis, and PBMCs were isolated by Ficoll-Histopaque density gradient centrifugation and then cryopreserved in liquid nitrogen vapor phase. TCR CDR3 regions were amplified from genomic DNA by multiplex PCR using the deep immunoSEQ assay. Extracted genomic DNA from each cell subset was spread evenly across all wells of several immunoSEQ 96-well plates, with each plate serving as a replicate. For unsorted PBMC, each replicate PCR was loaded with roughly 270 ng genomic DNA, equivalent to 25,000 to 35,000 T cell genomes. Ten immunoSEQ deep assay plates were used to sequence the unsorted PBMC genomic DNA. The purified libraries were quantified using a Qubit 3.0 fluorometer, sized with a Bioanalyzer 2100, and then quantified again using the KAPA Library Quantification kit. Each immunoSEQ 96-well plate was sequenced on its own single-read 150-cycle Illumina NextSeq 550 flow cell. Processing in the source paper ran as follows. Because the immunoSEQ output included only junctional sequences and no quality scores, the filtering could not be the same as the filtering used for full-length reads. To assign V/J genes and CDR3, sequences were annotated using PyIR, a Python wrapper for IgBLAST v1.9, with IMGT germline references. Reads were filtered out if the reads had weak V/J assignments (E-value above 1e-6), no CDR3, stop codons, out-of-frame junctions, or ambiguous translated residues. A V3J clonotype was defined by an identical inferred V gene, J gene, and CDR3 amino acid sequence. To compute the percentage overlap between repertoires, the number of shared unique clonotypes was divided by the size of the smaller repertoire. Repertoire richness was assessed with RTK rarefaction, the Chao1 estimator, and Recon v2.1 estimates of unobserved clonotypes. Drawn from immuneACCESS, this table holds only the in-frame rearrangements with V and J called that TCRdb kept. Clones are partly lost; checked studies trace under half to an unresolved V gene and leave the rest unexplained. V and J calls and clone size come straight from that table; D and trimming were deduced from the DNA. This sample lists approximately 440,000 clones; roughly four fifths were detected once. 12% of the sample lies in the top ten.

Material for sequencing was PBMCs. The rearranged chain carries TRBV19 and TRBJ1-1; the D segment cannot be called with confidence. The TCR comes from a woman between 40 and 50 years old in good health. Some clones in this sample may be carry-over from other donors' samples. In nucleotide form, the sequence is TGTGCCAGTAGTAAAGACGGGATCGCTGAAGCTTTCTTT. The encoded protein is CASSKDGIAEAFF.